Sequencing of this T cell receptor beta chain was carried out in a study of Graves' ophthalmopathy and Graves' hyperthyroidism. In donors with ophthalmopathy, activity was moderate-to-severe, with CAS ≥3, NOSPECS ≥4 and duration under 3 months. In this sample, this clonotype turned up a few times. Its antigen is unknown. Amplifying from RNA transcripts, the study obtained TCR beta CDR3 regions. After a first-round RT-PCR with HTBI primers, a second-round multiplex PCR was run. TCRdb re-called the multiplex PCR reads with MiXCR, one entry per CDR3 protein. Among about 410,000 distinct CDR3 sequences listed, roughly 18% were seen once. Trimming stripped 6 bases from V and 3 bases from J, with 17 bases between. The germline V gene encodes CDR1 MDHEN and CDR2 SYDVKM. The CDR3 is 15 residues long. General observations from the study: Discrimination between ophthalmopathy and stable hyperthyroidism by a 13-signature model showed about 89% sensitivity and about 80% specificity. Blood also harbored most expanded thyroid clonotypes above 0.001 frequency.

The clonotype originates from a woman under 30 with Graves' ophthalmopathy. The sample taken for sequencing was peripheral blood. The chain couples TRBV28 to TRBJ1-1; D perhaps matches TRBD1 (5 bases). The CDR3 is CASSPGGERDTEAFF. The CDR3 nucleotides are TGTGCCAGCAGCCCCGGAGGGGAACGGGACACTGAAGCTTTCTTT. Filled out from reference TRBV28 and TRBJ1-1, the complete variable domain reads DVKVTQSSRYLVKRTGEKVFLECVQDMDHENMFWYRQDPGLGLRLIYFSYDVKMKEKGDIPEGYSVSREKKERFSLILESASTNQTSMYLCASSPGGERDTEAFFGQGTRLTVV.